This T cell receptor beta chain is from a study of control samples from healthy donors and cancer patients. This CDR3 has 11 amino acids. V shed 5 bases and J shed 6 bases, with 7 bases lying between them. CDR1 and CDR2 (germline): DFQATT, SNEGSKA (reference sequence). Profiled with immunoSEQ multiplex PCR; TCRdb holds only in-frame clones, not every one. The sample contains around 94,000 clones, approximately 86% of which appear only once. This chain connects TRBV20-1 to TRBJ2-2; no definite D call. The sequence came from a woman aged 45 to 65 in good health. What was sequenced was blood. CDR3 region: CSAAESGELFF. The CDR3, as DNA: TGCAGTGCTGCAGAGTCCGGGGAGCTGTTTTTT.